The 5 T cell receptor beta chains below all came from one sample that was sequenced in a study of post-analysis software for immune sequencing data. Study outcomes and limitations: Higher frequency in patients than in controls was seen for roughly five TRBV segments, with TRBV5-6, TRBV5-1 and TRBV20-1 among them.

Unique-molecular-identifier-tagged TCR beta cDNA libraries were used. TCRdb itself ran the PCR reads through MiXCR, one entry per CDR3 protein. The table has 700,000 to 900,000 distinct CDR3 sequences, more than 45% seen once; the top ten hold roughly 5.2%. The antigens these receptors bind are not known. Sequenced material: blood. The receptors originated from a girl aged 10-17 years with multiple sclerosis.

The rearrangement links TRBV5-6 to TRBJ2-1; 10 bases fit TRBD1. CDR3 length: 16 amino acids. Germline loops: CDR1 SGHDT, CDR2 YYEEEE. With V trimmed by 1 base and J by 3 bases, 4 bases remained unmatched. The CDR3 sequence is CASSLTDRGYYNEQFF. DNA of the CDR3: TGTGCCAGCAGCTTGACGGACAGGGGGTACTACAATGAGCAGTTCTTC.

In its sample, this clonotype was seen a few times. J is TRBJ1-1 and V is TRBV13; 7 bases are a match to TRBD1. J was trimmed by 10 bases and V by 5 bases; bases with no gene match: 10. This CDR3 spans 13 amino acids. From germline, CDR1 is PRHDT and CDR2 FYEKMQ (reference sequence). The CDR3: CASSPRGGAVAFF. CDR3 DNA sequence: TGTGCCAGCAGCCCCAGGGGGGGCGCGGTAGCTTTCTTT.

This chain links TRBV4-2 with TRBJ2-7; D ambiguous. Germline CDR1 reads LGHNA; CDR2 reads YNFKEQ. V shed 0 bases and J shed 3 bases, with 12 bases lying between them. This CDR3 is built from 15 residues. The DNA of the CDR3 is TGTGCCAGCAGCCAAGATGGTAGCCCTGACTACGAGCAGTACTTC. The encoded protein is CASSQDGSPDYEQYF.

This clonotype showed up just once. The chain carries TRBV5-1 and TRBJ2-1, with TRBD2 identical over 15 bases. This CDR3 has 17 amino acids. Germline V CDR1 and CDR2: SGHRS, YFSETQ. V dropped 4 bases and J dropped 6; count of bases not matched to a gene: 8. The CDR3 DNA sequence: TGCGCCAGCAGCGCCGGGACTAGCGGGAGGAGTAGCAATGAGCAGTTCTTC. Translation gives CASSAGTSGRSSNEQFF.

This clonotype has just a few counts. V is TRBV16 and J is TRBJ1-2; D unresolved. The CDR3 consists of 13 residues. Between the trimmed V and J ends, which lost 4 bases and 7 bases, there was a span of 13 bases. Looked up from germline, CDR1 is KGHSY and CDR2 is FQNENV. CDR3 residues: CASSPAGLGGYTF. The CDR3 DNA reads as TGTGCCAGCAGCCCCGCCGGGCTAGGTGGCTACACCTTC.